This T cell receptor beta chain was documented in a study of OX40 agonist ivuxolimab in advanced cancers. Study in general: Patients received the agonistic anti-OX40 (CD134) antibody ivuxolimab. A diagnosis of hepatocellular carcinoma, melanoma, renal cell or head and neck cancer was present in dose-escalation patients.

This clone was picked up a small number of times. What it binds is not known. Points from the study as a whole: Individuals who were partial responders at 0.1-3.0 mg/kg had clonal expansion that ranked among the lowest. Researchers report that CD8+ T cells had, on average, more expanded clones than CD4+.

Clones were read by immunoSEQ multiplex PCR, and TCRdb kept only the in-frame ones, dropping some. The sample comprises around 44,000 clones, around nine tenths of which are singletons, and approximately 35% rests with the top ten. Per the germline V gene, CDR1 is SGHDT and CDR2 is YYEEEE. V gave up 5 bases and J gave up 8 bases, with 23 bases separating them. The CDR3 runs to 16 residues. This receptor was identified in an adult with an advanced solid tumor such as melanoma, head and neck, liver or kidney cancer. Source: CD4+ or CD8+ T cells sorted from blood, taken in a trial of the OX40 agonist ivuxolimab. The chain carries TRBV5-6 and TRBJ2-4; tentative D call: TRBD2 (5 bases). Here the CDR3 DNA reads TGTGCCAGCAGTCTCCTGGGCCAAAAAGACGGGGACATTCAGTACTTC. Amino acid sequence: CASSLLGQKDGDIQYF.